Shown below are 5 T cell receptor beta chains from a single sample sequenced in a study of regulatory T cells in long-lasting Graves disease. Assembly of TCR beta libraries relied on iRepertoire HTBI primers together with Arm-PCR of CDR3 regions. TCRdb re-derived calls from the multiplex PCR reads in MiXCR, one entry per CDR3 protein. The profile shows 400,000 to 500,000 distinct CDR3 sequences, about 16% of them singletons. The time point was: newly diagnosed GD, antithyroid drugs for less than 3 months. Generation of the TCR library employed RNA extracted from PBMCs. The sample also formed part of further work on T cells in Graves' hyperthyroidism and ophthalmopathy.

This material consisted of peripheral blood mononuclear cells (PBMCs), taken at new diagnosis, from a patient treated with antithyroid drugs. These receptors were obtained from a woman in her twenties or thirties with Graves disease.

This clonotype was observed at least ten times. The rearrangement joins TRBV30 to TRBJ1-5, with 7 bases that match TRBD1. Germline loops: CDR1 GTSNPN, CDR2 SVGIG (reference sequence). Unmatched junction bases numbered 8, after V lost 0 bases and J lost 3 bases. The CDR3 spans 16 residues. The CDR3 bases are TGTGCCTGGAGTGTACGAGGGGGCTGGTTCAATCAGCCCCAGCATTTT. This codes for CAWSVRGGWFNQPQHF.

This clonotype was counted at least ten times. This chain links TRBV12-3 or TRBV12-4 with TRBJ2-7, with a possible D match to TRBD1 (6 bases). The V end was cut by 6 bases, the J end by 3 bases, with 15 bases between. This CDR3 is built from 14 residues. CDR3 sequence: CASRPTGSGYEQYF. The CDR3 DNA is TGTGCCAGCAGGCCAACAGGGTCTGGCTACGAGCAGTACTTC.

This clonotype came up a few times. Here the CDR3 reads CASSEARPGALGAQHF. The CDR3 coding sequence is TGTGCCAGCAGTGAAGCGCGGCCTGGGGCCTTAGGGGCCCAGCATTTT. This chain joins TRBV6-1 and TRBJ1-5; possibly TRBD1 for D (5 bases). CDR1 and CDR2 (germline): MNHNS, SASEGT. This CDR3 contains 16 residues. The germline V and J ends were trimmed by 0 bases and 11 bases, with 20 bases remaining between them.

This clonotype was counted ten times or more. The chain uses TRBV3-1 and TRBJ2-3, with a tentative D call TRBD2 (5 bases). Trimming pared 0 bases from V and 11 bases from J, leaving 12 bases between. The germline V gene has CDR1 LGHDT and CDR2 YNNKEL (reference sequence). The CDR3 is 13 residues long. CDR3 bases: TGTGCCAGCAGCCAAGATCCGGGATGGTGGCAGTATTTT. This sequence encodes CASSQDPGWWQYF.

This clonotype was seen many times. V usage is TRBV12-3 or TRBV12-4 and J usage is TRBJ2-6, with D maybe TRBD1 (5 bases). The V and J ends lost 4 bases and 4 bases respectively, with 11 bases between them. CDR3 length equals 15 residues. In DNA form, the CDR3 reads TGTGCCAGCAGTTCTGCAGGGTCCGGGGCCAACGTCCTGACTTTC. It is translated as CASSSAGSGANVLTF.